The sequence of this TCR beta chain was determined in a study of blood T cell repertoires in COVID-19. The CDR3 spans 12 residues. CDR1 is WSHSY and CDR2 is SAAADI in the germline V gene. Trimming stripped 3 bases from V and 4 bases from J, with 6 bases between. The protocol was immunoSEQ multiplex PCR, while the TCRdb copy is restricted to in-frame clones and leaves out a portion. Among roughly 200,000 clones listed, over 70% were seen once. The sequencing sample was made of peripheral blood. The TCR was taken from a woman aged 70 to 79 with acute or convalescent COVID-19. The chain recombines TRBV10-2 with TRBJ1-2; D ambiguous. CDR3 protein: CASSDSGYGYTF. DNA for the CDR3: TGCGCCAGCAGTGACTCGGGCTATGGCTACACCTTC.